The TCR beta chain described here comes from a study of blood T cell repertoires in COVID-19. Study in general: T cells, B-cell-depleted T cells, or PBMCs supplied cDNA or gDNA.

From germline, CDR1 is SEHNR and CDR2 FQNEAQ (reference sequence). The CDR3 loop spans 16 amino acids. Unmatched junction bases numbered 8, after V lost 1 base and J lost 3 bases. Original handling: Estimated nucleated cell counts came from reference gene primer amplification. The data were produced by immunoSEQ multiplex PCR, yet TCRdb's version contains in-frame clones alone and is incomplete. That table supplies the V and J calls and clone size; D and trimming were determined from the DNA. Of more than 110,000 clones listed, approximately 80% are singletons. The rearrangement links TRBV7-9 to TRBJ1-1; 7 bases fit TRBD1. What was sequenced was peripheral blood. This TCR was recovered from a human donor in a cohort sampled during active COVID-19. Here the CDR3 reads CASSLDRGGADTEAFF. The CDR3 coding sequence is TGTGCCAGCAGCTTAGACCGAGGGGGCGCGGACACTGAAGCTTTCTTT.